The subject of this entry is one T cell receptor (beta chain). These data originate in a study of tissue T cells after allogeneic stem cell transplantation. Method: immunoSEQ multiplex PCR; TCRdb's copy keeps in-frame clones and lacks some. The data contain about 3,500 clones, 60% to 80% of them singletons. This CDR3 is built from 17 residues. Adult allogeneic hematopoietic cell transplant recipients with steroid-refractory graft-versus-host disease were prospectively enrolled for research autopsy. The chain couples TRBV21-1 to TRBJ1-5; the table gives TRBD1 as D, unverified against the DNA. TRBV21-1 is a pseudogene. Sequenced material: small intestine tissue, taken at autopsy. The clonotype originates from a male patient over 55 with steroid-refractory graft-versus-host disease after an allogeneic stem cell transplant. T cells may partly derive from the graft donor. As DNA, the CDR3 is TGTGCCAGCAGCAAAGGCTCCAGGGGGTATAGCAATCAGCCCCAGCATTTT. Protein product: CASSKGSRGYSNQPQHF.